This T cell receptor beta chain was observed in a study of T cells after yellow fever vaccination. Study context: Researchers used SMART-Seq v4 Ultra Low Input to prepare fractions that had low cell numbers.

Germline V lookup: CDR1 MNHEY, CDR2 SVGEGT. CDR3 length: 17 amino acids. V lost 4 bases to trimming and J lost 3 bases; unmatched junction nucleotides: 12. A process of 5'RACE template switching, which added a universal primer site and UMIs, was used to make TCR cDNA. TCRdb re-called the 5' RACE reads with MiXCR, one entry per CDR3 protein. The sample consists of about 220,000 distinct CDR3 sequences, approximately 3.2% of them appearing once. Study conclusions and caveats: It was a weaker secondary response, yet one that peaked faster, at day 5 versus 15. Boosting was followed by the reappearance of most primary-vaccination clones (about 97% CD4, more than 70% CD8).

Points on this clonotype: Its cognate antigen is unknown.

The V call is TRBV6-2 or TRBV6-3, the J call TRBJ1-5; TRBD1 matches at 7 bases. Specimen: CD4+ T cells sorted from PBMCs, collected 10 days after the yellow fever booster vaccination. The receptor's source is a man younger than 35 who received the YFV17D yellow fever vaccine. The CDR3 protein is CASSLDRRALFNQPQHF. DNA of the CDR3: TGTGCCAGCAGTTTGGACAGGCGAGCCCTGTTCAATCAGCCCCAGCATTTT.